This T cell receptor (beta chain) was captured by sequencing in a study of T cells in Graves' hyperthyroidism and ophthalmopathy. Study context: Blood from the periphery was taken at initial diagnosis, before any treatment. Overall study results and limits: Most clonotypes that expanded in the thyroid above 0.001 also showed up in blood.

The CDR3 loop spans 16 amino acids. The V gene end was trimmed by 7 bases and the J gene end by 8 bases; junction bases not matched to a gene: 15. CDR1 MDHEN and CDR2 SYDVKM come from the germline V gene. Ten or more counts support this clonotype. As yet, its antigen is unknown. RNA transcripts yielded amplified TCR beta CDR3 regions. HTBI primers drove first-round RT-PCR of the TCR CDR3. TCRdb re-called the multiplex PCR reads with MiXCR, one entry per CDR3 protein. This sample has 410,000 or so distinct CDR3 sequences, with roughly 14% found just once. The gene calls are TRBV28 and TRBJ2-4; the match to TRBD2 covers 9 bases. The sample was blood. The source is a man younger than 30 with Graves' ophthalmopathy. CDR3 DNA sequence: TGTGCCAGCACCCTCGGAACGGCGGGGGGGCGGGACATTCAGTACTTC. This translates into CASTLGTAGGRDIQYF.